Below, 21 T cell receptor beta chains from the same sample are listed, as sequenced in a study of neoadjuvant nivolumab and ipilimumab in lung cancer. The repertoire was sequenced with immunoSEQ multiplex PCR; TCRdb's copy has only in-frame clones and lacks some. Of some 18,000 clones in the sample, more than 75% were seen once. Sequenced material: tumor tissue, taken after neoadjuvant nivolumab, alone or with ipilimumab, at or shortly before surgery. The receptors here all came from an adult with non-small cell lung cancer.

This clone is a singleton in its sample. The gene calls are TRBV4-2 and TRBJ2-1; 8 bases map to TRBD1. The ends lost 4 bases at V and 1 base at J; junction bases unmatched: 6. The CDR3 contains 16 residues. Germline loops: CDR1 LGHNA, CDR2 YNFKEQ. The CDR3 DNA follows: TGTGCCAGCAGCCGATCAGACAGGGGATCCTACAATGAGCAGTTCTTC. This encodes CASSRSDRGSYNEQFF.

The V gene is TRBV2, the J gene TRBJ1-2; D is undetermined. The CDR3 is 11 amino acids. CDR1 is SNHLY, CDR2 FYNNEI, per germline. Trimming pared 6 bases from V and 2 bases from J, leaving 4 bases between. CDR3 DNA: TGTGCCAGCAGGATAAACTATGGCTACACCTTC. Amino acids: CASRINYGYTF.

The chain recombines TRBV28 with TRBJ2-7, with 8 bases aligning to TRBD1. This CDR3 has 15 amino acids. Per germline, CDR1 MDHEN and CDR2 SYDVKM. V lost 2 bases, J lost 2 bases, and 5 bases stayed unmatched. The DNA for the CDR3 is TGTGCCAGCAGTTTACTTGGACAGGGAACCTACGAGCAGTACTTC. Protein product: CASSLLGQGTYEQYF.

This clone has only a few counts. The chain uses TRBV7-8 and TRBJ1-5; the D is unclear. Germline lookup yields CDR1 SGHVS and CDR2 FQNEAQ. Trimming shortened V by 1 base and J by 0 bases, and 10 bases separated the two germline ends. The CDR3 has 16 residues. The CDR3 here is CASSLGLANSNQPQHF. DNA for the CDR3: TGTGCCAGCAGCTTAGGGTTGGCAAATAGCAATCAGCCCCAGCATTTT.

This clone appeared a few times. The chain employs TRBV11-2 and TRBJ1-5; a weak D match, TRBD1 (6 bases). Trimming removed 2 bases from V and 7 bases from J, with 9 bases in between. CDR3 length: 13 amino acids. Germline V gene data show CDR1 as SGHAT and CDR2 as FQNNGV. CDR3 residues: CASSLNRDQPQHF. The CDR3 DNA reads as TGTGCCAGCAGCTTAAACAGGGACCAGCCCCAGCATTTT.

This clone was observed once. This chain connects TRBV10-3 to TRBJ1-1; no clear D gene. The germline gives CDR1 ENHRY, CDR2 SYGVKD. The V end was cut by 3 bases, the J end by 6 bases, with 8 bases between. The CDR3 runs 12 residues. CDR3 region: CAISDQDPEAFF. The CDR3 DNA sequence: TGTGCCATCAGTGATCAGGACCCTGAAGCTTTCTTT.

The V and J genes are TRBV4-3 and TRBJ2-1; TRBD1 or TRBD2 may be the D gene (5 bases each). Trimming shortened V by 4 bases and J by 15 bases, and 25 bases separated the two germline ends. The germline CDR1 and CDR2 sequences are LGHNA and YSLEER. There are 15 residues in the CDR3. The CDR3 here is CASSPRRASTPTRFF. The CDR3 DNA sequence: TGCGCCAGCAGCCCCCGCAGGGCATCGACCCCTACTAGGTTCTTC.

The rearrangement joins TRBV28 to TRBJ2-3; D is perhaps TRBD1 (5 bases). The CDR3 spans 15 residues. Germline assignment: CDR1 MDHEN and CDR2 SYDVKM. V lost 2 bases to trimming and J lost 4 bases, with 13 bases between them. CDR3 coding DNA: TGTGCCAGCAGTTTAGTAGGGGATGGGCCAGATACGCAGTATTTT. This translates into CASSLVGDGPDTQYF.

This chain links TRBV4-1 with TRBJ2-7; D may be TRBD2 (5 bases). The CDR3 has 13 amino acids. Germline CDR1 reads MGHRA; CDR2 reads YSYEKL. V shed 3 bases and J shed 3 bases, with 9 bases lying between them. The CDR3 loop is CASSHELGYEQYF. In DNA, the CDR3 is TGCGCCAGCAGCCACGAACTAGGCTACGAGCAGTACTTC.

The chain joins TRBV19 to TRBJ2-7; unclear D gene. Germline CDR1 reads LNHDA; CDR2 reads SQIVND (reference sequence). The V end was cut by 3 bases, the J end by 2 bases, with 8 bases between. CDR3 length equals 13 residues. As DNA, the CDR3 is TGTGCCAGTAGTATTAGTGTAACCTACGAGCAGTACTTC. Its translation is CASSISVTYEQYF.

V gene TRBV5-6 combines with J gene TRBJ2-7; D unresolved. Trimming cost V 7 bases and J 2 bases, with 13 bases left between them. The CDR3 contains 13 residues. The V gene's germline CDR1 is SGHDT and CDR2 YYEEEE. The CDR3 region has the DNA TGTGCCAGCGGGATCGCCGGCGCCTACGAGCAGTACTTC. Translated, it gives CASGIAGAYEQYF.

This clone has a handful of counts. CDR3 sequence (DNA): TGTGCCAGCAGTTACGTTCGGGGAGGGGGCACCGGGGAGCTGTTTTTT. Its protein product is CASSYVRGGGTGELFF. The V and J genes are TRBV6-5 and TRBJ2-2; TRBD2 is a possible D gene (7 bases). V was pared by 2 bases and J by 4 bases, with 14 bases between. The CDR3 is 16 amino acids. Germline V gives CDR1 MNHEY, CDR2 SVGAGI.

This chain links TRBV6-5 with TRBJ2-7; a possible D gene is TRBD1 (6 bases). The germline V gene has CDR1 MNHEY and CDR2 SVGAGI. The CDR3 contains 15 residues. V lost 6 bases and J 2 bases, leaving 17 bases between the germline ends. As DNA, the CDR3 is TGTGCCAGCAGACCCCCAAGGGCAGGGGCCTACGAGCAGTACTTC. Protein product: CASRPPRAGAYEQYF.

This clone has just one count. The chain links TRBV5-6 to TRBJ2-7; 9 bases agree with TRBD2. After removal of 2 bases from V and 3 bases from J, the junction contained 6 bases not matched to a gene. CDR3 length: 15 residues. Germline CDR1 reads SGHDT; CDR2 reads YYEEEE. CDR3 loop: CASSFGVAGVYEQYF. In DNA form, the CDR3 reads TGTGCCAGCAGCTTTGGAGTAGCGGGAGTCTACGAGCAGTACTTC.

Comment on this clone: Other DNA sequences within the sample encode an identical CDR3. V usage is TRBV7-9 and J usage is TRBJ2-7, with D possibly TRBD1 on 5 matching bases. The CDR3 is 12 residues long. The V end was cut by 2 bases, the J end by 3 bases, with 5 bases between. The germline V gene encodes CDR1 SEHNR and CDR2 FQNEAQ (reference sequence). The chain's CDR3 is CASSLTGYEQYF. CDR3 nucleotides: TGTGCCAGCAGCTTAACAGGCTACGAGCAGTACTTC.

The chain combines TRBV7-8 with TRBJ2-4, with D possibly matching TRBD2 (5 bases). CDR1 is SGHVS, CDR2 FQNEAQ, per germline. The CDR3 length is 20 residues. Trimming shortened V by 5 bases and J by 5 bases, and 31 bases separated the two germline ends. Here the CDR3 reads CASSSSSRNFGGKGQNIQYF. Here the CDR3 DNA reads TGTGCCAGCAGCAGCTCTAGCAGAAATTTTGGAGGCAAAGGTCAAAACATTCAGTACTTC.

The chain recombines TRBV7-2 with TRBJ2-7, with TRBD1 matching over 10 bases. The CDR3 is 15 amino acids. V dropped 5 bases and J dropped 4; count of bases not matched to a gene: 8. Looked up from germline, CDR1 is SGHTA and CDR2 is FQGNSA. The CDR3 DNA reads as TGTGCCAGCAGCCCCACTGCGGGACAGGGGTACGAGCAGTACTTC. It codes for CASSPTAGQGYEQYF.

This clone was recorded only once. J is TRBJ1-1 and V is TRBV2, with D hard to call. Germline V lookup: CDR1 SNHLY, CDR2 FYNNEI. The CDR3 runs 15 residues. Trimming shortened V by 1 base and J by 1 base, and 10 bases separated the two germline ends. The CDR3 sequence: CASSEVGSTNTEAFF. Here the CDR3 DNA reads TGTGCCAGCAGTGAAGTTGGCAGCACGAACACTGAAGCTTTCTTT. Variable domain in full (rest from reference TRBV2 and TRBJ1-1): EPEVTQTPSHQVTQMGQEVILRCVPISNHLYFYWYRQILGQKVEFLVSFYNNEISEKSEIFDDQFSVERPDGSNFTLKIRSTKLEDSAMYFCASSEVGSTNTEAFFGQGTRLTVV.

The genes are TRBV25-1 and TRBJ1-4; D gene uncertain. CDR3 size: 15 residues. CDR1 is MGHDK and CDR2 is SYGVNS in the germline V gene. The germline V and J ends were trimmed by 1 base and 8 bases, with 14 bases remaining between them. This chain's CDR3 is CASSESIGLGEKLFF. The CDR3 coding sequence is TGTGCCAGCAGTGAATCGATTGGGTTAGGAGAAAAACTGTTTTTT.

The CDR3 DNA follows: TGTGCCAGCAGTTTAGGGCGTTGGATTAACACCGGGGAGCTGTTTTTT. It yields the protein CASSLGRWINTGELFF. The J gene is TRBJ2-2, the V gene TRBV28; D remains ambiguous. The CDR3 has 16 residues. Trimming pared 2 bases from V and 2 bases from J, leaving 12 bases between. The germline gives CDR1 MDHEN, CDR2 SYDVKM.

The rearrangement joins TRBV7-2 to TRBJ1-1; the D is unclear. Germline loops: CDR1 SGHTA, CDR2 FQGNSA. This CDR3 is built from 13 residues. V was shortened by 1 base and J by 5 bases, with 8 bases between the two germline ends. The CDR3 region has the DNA TGTGCCAGCAGCTTAGGTGTTGGTACTGAAGCTTTCTTT. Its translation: CASSLGVGTEAFF.